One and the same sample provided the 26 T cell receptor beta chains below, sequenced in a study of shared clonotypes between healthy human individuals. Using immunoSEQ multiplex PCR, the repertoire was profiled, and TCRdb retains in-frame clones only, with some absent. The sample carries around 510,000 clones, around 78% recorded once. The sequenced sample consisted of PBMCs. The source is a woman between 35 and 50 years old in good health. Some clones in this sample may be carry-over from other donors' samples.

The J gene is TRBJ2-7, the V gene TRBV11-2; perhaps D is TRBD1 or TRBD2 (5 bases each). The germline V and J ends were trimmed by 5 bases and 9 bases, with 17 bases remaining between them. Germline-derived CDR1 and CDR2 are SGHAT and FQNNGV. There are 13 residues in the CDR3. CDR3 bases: TGTGCCAGCAGCCCCCAGCCCCGAGGGGCGCAGTACTTC. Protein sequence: CASSPQPRGAQYF. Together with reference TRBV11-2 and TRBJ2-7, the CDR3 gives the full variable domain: EAGVAQSPRYKIIEKRQSVAFWCNPISGHATLYWYQQILGQGPKLLIQFQNNGVVDDSQLPKDRFSAERLKGVDSTLKIQPAKLEDSAVYLCASSPQPRGAQYFGPGTRLTVT.

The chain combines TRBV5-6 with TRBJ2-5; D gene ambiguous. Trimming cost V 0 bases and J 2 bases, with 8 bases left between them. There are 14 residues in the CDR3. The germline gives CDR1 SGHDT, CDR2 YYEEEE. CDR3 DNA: TGTGCCAGCAGCTTGGTATCTACTCAAGAGACCCAGTACTTC. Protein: CASSLVSTQETQYF.

As DNA, the CDR3 is TGTGCCATCAGTGGCGGGGGGGAGGGCAATCAGCCCCAGCATTTT. Protein product: CAISGGGEGNQPQHF. The V call is TRBV10-3, the J call TRBJ1-5; TRBD1 might be the D (5 bases). Germline lookup yields CDR1 ENHRY and CDR2 SYGVKD. The ends were cut back, 4 bases at V and 2 bases at J, with 12 bases in the middle. CDR3 length equals 15 residues.

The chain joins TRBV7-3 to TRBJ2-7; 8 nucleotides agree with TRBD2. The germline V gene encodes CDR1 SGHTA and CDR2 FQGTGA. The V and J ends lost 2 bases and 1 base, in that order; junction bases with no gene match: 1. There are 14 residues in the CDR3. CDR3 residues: CASSLAGGSYEQYF. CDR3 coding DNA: TGTGCCAGCAGCTTAGCGGGAGGTTCCTACGAGCAGTACTTC.

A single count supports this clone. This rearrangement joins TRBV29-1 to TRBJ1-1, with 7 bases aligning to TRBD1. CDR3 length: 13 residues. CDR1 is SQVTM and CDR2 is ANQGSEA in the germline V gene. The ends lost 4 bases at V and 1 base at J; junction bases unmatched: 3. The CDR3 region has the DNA TGCAGCGTTGGAAGGGACAGGAACACTGAAGCTTTCTTT. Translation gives CSVGRDRNTEAFF. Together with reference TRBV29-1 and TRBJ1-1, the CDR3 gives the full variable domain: SAVISQKPSRDICQRGTSLTIQCQVDSQVTMMFWYRQQPGQSLTLIATANQGSEATYESGFVIDKFPISRPNLTFSTLTVSNMSPEDSSIYLCSVGRDRNTEAFFGQGTRLTVV.

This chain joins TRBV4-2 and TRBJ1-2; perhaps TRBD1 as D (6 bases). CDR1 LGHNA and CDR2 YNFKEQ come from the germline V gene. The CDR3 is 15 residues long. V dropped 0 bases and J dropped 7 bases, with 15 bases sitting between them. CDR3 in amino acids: CASSQDRTALFGYTF. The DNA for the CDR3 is TGTGCCAGCAGCCAAGACAGGACAGCTTTATTTGGCTACACCTTC.

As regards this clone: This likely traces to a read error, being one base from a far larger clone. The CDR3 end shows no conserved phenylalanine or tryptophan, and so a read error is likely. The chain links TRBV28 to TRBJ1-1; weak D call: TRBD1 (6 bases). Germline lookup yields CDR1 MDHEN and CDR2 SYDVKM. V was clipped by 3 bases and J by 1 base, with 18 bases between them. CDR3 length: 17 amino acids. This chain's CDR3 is CASSFWDFRGKNTEAFS. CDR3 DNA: TGTGCCAGCAGTTTTTGGGACTTCAGGGGAAAGAACACTGAAGCTTTCTCT.

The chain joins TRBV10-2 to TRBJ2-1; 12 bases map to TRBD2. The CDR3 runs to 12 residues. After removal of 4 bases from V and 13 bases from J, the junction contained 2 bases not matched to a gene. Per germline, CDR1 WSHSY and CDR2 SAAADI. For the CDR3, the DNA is TGCGCCAGCAGTGGGACTAGCGGGATCCAGTTCTTC. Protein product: CASSGTSGIQFF.

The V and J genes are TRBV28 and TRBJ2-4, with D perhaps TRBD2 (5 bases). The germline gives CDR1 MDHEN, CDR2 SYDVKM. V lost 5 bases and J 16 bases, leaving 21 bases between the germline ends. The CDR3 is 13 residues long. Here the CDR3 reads CASSTPAGAGHYF. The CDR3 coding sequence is TGTGCCAGCAGTACCCCCGCCGGCGCGGGCCATTACTTC. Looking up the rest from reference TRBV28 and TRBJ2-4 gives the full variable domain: DVKVTQSSRYLVKRTGEKVFLECVQDMDHENMFWYRQDPGLGLRLIYFSYDVKMKEKGDIPEGYSVSREKKERFSLILESASTNQTSMYLCASSTPAGAGHYFGAGTRLSVL.

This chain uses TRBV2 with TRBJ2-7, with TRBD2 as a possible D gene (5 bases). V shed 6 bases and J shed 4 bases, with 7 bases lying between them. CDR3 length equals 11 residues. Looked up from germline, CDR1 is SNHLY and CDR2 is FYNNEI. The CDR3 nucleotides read TGTGCCAGCAGGTCGGGGTACGAGCAGTACTTC. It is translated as CASRSGYEQYF. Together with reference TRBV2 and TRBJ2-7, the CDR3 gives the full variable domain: EPEVTQTPSHQVTQMGQEVILRCVPISNHLYFYWYRQILGQKVEFLVSFYNNEISEKSEIFDDQFSVERPDGSNFTLKIRSTKLEDSAMYFCASRSGYEQYFGPGTRLTVT.

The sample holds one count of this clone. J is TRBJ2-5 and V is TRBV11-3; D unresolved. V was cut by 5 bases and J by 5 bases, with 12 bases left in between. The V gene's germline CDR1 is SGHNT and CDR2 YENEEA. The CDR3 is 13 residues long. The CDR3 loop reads CASSPTGGETQYF. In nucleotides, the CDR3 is TGTGCCAGCAGCCCCACGGGCGGTGAGACCCAGTACTTC.

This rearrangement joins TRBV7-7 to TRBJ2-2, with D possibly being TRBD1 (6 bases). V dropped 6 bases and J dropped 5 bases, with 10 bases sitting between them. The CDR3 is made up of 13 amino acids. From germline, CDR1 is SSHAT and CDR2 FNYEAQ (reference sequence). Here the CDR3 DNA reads TGTGCCAGCAGTCAGGGGAGAACCGGGGAGCTGTTTTTT. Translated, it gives CASSQGRTGELFF. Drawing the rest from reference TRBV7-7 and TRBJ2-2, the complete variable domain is GAGVSQSPRYKVTKRGQDVTLRCDPISSHATLYWYQQALGQGPEFLTYFNYEAQPDKSGLPSDRFSAERPEGSISTLTIQRTEQRDSAMYRCASSQGRTGELFFGEGSRLTVL.

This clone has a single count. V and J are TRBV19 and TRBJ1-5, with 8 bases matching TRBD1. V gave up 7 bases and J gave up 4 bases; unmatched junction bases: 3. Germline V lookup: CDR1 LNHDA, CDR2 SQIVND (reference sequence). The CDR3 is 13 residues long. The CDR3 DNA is TGTGCCAGTACCGACAGGGGAAATCAGCCCCAGCATTTT. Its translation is CASTDRGNQPQHF.

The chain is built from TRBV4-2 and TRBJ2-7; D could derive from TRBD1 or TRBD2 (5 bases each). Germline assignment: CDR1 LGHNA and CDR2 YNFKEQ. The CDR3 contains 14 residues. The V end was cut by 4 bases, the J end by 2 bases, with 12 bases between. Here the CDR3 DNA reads TGTGCCAGCAGCCCTAGGGACGCCGCCTACGAGCAGTACTTC. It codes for CASSPRDAAYEQYF.

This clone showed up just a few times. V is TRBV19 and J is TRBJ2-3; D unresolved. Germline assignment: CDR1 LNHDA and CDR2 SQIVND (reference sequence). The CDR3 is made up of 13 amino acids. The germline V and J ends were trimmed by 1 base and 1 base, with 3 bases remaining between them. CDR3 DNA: TGTGCCAGTAGTATAGTGCGCACAGATACGCAGTATTTT. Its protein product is CASSIVRTDTQYF.

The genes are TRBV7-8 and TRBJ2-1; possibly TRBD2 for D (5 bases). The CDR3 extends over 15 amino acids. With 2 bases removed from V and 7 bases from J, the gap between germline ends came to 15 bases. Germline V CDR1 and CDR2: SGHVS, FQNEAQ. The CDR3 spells CASSLIWTPRNEQFF. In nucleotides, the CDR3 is TGTGCCAGCAGCTTAATCTGGACTCCAAGGAATGAGCAGTTCTTC.

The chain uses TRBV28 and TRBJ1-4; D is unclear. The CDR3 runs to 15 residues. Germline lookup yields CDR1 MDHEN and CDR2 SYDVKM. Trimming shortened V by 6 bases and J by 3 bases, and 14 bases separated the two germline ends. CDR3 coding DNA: TGTGCCAGCAGAGAGACTTTGGGCCCTAATGAAAAACTGTTTTTT. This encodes CASRETLGPNEKLFF.

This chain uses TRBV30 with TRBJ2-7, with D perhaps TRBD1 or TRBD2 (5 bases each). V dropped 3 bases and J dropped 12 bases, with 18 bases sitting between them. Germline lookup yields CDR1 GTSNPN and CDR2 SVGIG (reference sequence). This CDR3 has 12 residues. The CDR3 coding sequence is TGTGCCTGGAGGTCCGGTCCGGGGCAACCGTACTTC. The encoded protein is CAWRSGPGQPYF.

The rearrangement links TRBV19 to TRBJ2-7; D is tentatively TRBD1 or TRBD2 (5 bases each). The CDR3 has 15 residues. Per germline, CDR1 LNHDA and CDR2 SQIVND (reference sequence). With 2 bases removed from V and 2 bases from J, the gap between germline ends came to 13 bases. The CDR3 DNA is TGTGCCAGTAGTATATTGGCAGGGACGGCCTACGAGCAGTACTTC. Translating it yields CASSILAGTAYEQYF.

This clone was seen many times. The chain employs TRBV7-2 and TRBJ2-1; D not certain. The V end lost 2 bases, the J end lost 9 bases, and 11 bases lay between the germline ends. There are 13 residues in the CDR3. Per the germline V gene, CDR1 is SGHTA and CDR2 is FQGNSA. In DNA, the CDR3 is TGTGCCAGCAGCTTAAATCGGGCTGGTGAGCAGTTCTTC. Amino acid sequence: CASSLNRAGEQFF.

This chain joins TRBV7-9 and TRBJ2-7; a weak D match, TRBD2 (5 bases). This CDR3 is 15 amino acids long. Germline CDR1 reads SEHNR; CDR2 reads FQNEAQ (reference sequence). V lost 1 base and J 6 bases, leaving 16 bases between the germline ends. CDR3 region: CASSLVSGNVAEQYF. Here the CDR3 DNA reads TGTGCCAGCAGCTTAGTATCCGGGAATGTGGCCGAGCAGTACTTC.

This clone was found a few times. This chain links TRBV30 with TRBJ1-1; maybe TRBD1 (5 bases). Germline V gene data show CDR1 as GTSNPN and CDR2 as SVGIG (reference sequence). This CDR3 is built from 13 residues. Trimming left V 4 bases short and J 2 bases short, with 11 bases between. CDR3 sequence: CAWNPGSNTEAFF. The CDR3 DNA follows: TGTGCCTGGAACCCAGGGTCTAACACTGAAGCTTTCTTT.

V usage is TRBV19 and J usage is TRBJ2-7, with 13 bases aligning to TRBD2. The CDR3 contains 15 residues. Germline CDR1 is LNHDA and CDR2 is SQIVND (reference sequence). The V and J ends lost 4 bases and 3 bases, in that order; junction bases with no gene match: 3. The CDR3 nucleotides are TGTGCCAGTAGTAAGGGACTAGCGGGGTTCTACGAGCAGTACTTC. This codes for CASSKGLAGFYEQYF. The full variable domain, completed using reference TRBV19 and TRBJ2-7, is DGGITQSPKYLFRKEGQNVTLSCEQNLNHDAMYWYRQDPGQGLRLIYYSQIVNDFQKGDIAEGYSVSREKKESFPLTVTSAQKNPTAFYLCASSKGLAGFYEQYFGPGTRLTVT.

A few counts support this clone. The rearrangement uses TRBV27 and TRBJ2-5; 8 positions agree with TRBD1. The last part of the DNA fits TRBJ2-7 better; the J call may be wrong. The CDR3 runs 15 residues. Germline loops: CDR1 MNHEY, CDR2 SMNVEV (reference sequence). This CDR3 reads CASSTRQGPEDEQYF. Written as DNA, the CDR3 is TGTGCCAGCAGTACCCGACAGGGGCCAGAAGACGAGCAGTACTTC.

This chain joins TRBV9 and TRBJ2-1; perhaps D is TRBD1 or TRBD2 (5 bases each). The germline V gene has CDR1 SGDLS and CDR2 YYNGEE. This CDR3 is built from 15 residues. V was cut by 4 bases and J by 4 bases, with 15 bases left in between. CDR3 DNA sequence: TGTGCCAGCAGCCTTGGGGGACCGACATACAATGAGCAGTTCTTC. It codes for CASSLGGPTYNEQFF.

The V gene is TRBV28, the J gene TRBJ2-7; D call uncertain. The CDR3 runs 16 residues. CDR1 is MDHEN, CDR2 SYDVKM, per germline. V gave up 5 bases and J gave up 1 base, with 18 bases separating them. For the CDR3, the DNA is TGTGCCAGCAGTCCTCCCTGGGTGGACGGTTCCTACGAGCAGTACTTC. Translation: CASSPPWVDGSYEQYF.